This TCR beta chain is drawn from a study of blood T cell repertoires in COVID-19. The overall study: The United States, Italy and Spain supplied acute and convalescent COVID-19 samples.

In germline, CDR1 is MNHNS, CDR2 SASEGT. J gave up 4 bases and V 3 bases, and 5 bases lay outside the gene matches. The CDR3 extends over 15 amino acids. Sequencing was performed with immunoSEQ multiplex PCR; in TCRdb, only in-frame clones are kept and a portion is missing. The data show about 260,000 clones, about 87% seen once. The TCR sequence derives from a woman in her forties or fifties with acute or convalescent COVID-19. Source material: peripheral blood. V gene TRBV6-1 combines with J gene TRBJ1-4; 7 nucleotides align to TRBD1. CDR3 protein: CASSDRQGGNEKLFF. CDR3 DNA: TGTGCCAGCAGTGACAGACAGGGAGGTAATGAAAAACTGTTTTTT.